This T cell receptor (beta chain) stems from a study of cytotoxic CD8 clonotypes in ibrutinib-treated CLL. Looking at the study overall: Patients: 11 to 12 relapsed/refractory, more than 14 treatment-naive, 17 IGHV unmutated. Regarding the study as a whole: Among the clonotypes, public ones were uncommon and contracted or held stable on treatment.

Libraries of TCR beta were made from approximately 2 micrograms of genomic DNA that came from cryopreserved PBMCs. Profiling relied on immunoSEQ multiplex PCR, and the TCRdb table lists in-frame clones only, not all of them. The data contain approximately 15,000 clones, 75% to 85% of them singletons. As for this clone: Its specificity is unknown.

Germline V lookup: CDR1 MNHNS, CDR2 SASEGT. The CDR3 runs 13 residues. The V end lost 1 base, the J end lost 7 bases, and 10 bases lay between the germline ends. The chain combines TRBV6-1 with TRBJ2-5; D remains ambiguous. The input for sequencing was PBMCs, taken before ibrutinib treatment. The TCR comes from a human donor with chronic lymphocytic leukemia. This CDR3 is CASSEGFRATQYF. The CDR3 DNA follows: TGTGCCAGCAGTGAAGGGTTCCGCGCGACCCAGTACTTC.